The 31 T cell receptor beta chains below come from one sample, sequenced in a study of identifying expanded T cells in peripheral blood. The data were produced by immunoSEQ multiplex PCR, yet TCRdb's version contains in-frame clones alone and is incomplete. The table lists about 81,000 clones, over 80% of them singletons. The material sequenced was blood. Receptors originate from a person aged 18 to 75 in good health.

The V and J genes are TRBV7-3 and TRBJ2-7; tentatively, D is TRBD1 (7 bases). CDR3 size: 15 residues. The V and J ends lost 3 bases and 4 bases respectively, with 16 bases between them. Germline assignment: CDR1 SGHTA and CDR2 FQGTGA. DNA for the CDR3: TGTGCCAGCAGCTTCGGAGGGGGCGGAATGTACGAGCAGTACTTC. Protein sequence: CASSFGGGGMYEQYF.

The rearrangement joins TRBV28 to TRBJ2-7; D uncertain. Germline loops: CDR1 MDHEN, CDR2 SYDVKM. V lost 6 bases and J lost 0, with 6 bases in between. This CDR3 is built from 12 residues. Written as DNA, the CDR3 is TGTGCCAGCAGAGGAATCTCCTACGAGCAGTACTTC. It translates to CASRGISYEQYF.

This chain joins TRBV11-3 and TRBJ2-1; no reliable D call. CDR1 and CDR2 (germline): SGHNT, YENEEA. With 0 bases removed from V and 7 bases from J, the gap between germline ends came to 4 bases. This CDR3 is built from 12 residues. The CDR3 DNA sequence: TGTGCCAGCAGCTTAGAAATGAATGAGCAGTTCTTC. Translating it yields CASSLEMNEQFF.

The CDR3 is CASSTPTGLLNYGYTF. The CDR3 coding sequence is TGTGCCAGCAGCACTCCAACAGGGCTATTAAACTATGGCTACACCTTC. The chain has TRBV9 and TRBJ1-2, with a weak D call TRBD1 (6 bases). This CDR3 is 16 amino acids long. The germline V gene encodes CDR1 SGDLS and CDR2 YYNGEE. Between the trimmed V and J ends, which lost 4 bases and 2 bases, there was a span of 18 bases.

The rearrangement uses TRBV5-4 and TRBJ1-1, with 8 bases that match TRBD1. The V and J ends lost 4 bases and 1 base, in that order; junction bases with no gene match: 3. This CDR3 spans 14 amino acids. Germline CDR1 and CDR2: SGHNT and YYREEE (reference sequence). The CDR3 reads CASSAQGGNTEAFF. CDR3 nucleotides: TGTGCCAGCAGCGCACAGGGGGGGAACACTGAAGCTTTCTTT.

V usage is TRBV30 and J usage is TRBJ2-1; TRBD2 matches at 8 bases. The CDR3 is made up of 15 amino acids. The trim removed 0 bases at V and 2 bases at J, leaving 3 bases unmatched. Germline assignment: CDR1 GTSNPN and CDR2 SVGIG (reference sequence). The CDR3 DNA follows: TGTGCCTGGAGTGTCGGTAGCGGGGCCTACAATGAGCAGTTCTTC. Translated: CAWSVGSGAYNEQFF.

The chain recombines TRBV2 with TRBJ2-7; D remains unclear. The CDR3 extends over 10 amino acids. V gave up 6 bases and J gave up 7 bases, with 7 bases separating them. Germline lookup yields CDR1 SNHLY and CDR2 FYNNEI. The CDR3 reads CASSLREQYF. The CDR3, as DNA: TGTGCCAGCAGCCTCCGAGAGCAGTACTTC.

The genes are TRBV28 and TRBJ1-1; D is unresolved. Germline CDR1 MDHEN, CDR2 SYDVKM. V was shortened by 3 bases and J by 2 bases, with 7 bases between the two germline ends. The CDR3 has 13 residues. CDR3 amino acids: CASSLRKNTEAFF. CDR3 coding DNA: TGTGCCAGCAGTTTGAGGAAAAACACTGAAGCTTTCTTT.

The CDR3 is CASKGMGANVLTF. The CDR3 bases are TGTGCCAGCAAGGGGATGGGGGCCAACGTCCTGACTTTC. The chain uses TRBV2 and TRBJ2-6, with D maybe TRBD1 (5 bases). From germline, CDR1 is SNHLY and CDR2 FYNNEI. Trimming removed 7 bases from V and 4 bases from J, with 8 bases in between. CDR3 size: 13 residues.

V is TRBV18 and J is TRBJ1-1, with 7 bases that match TRBD1. The germline V gene encodes CDR1 KGHSH and CDR2 LQKENI. The V gene end was trimmed by 4 bases and the J gene end by 0 bases; junction bases not matched to a gene: 8. The CDR3 length is 16 residues. DNA for the CDR3: TGTGCCAGCTCACACGGACAGGACTACATGAACACTGAAGCTTTCTTT. As protein: CASSHGQDYMNTEAFF.

V and J are TRBV6-1 and TRBJ2-1, with 12 bases matching TRBD2. V shed 8 bases and J 8 bases; nucleotides not matched to a gene: 10. The CDR3 contains 15 residues. Germline CDR1 MNHNS, CDR2 SASEGT. CDR3 amino acids: CASDRGTSGWYEQFF. Written as DNA, the CDR3 is TGTGCCAGCGACCGAGGGACTAGCGGGTGGTATGAGCAGTTCTTC.

This sequence joins TRBV5-1 and TRBJ2-5, with 9 bases fitting TRBD2. Trimming took 3 bases from V and 2 from J; bases not matched to a gene: 5. CDR1 SGHRS and CDR2 YFSETQ come from the germline V gene. CDR3 size: 15 residues. CDR3: CASSSTSGDQETQYF. The CDR3, as DNA: TGCGCCAGCAGCTCGACTAGCGGAGATCAAGAGACCCAGTACTTC.

Here the CDR3 DNA reads TGTGCCAGCAGTTTGGGAGGGACAGGGGTCACCGGGGAGCTGTTTTTT. Amino acid sequence: CASSLGGTGVTGELFF. The chain recombines TRBV28 with TRBJ2-2; 10 bases are a match to TRBD1. Per the germline V gene, CDR1 is MDHEN and CDR2 is SYDVKM. The junction had 5 bases not matched to a gene; V was cut back by 3 bases and J by 4 bases. This CDR3 is 16 amino acids long. The variable domain in full, completed from reference TRBV28 and TRBJ2-2, reads DVKVTQSSRYLVKRTGEKVFLECVQDMDHENMFWYRQDPGLGLRLIYFSYDVKMKEKGDIPEGYSVSREKKERFSLILESASTNQTSMYLCASSLGGTGVTGELFFGEGSRLTVL.

There are many counts of this clone. This rearrangement joins TRBV28 to TRBJ2-7; 12 bases are a match to TRBD2. Per the germline V gene, CDR1 is MDHEN and CDR2 is SYDVKM. CDR3 length equals 15 residues. Unmatched junction bases numbered 8, after V lost 6 bases and J lost 5 bases. The CDR3 region has the DNA TGTGCCAGCAGCTCTCTAGCGGGAGGGCAGGACGAGCAGTACTTC. Its protein product is CASSSLAGGQDEQYF.

The chain couples TRBV10-3 to TRBJ1-5; the match to TRBD1 covers 10 bases. The CDR3 sequence is 15 residues long. The ends lost 4 bases at V and 3 bases at J; junction bases unmatched: 3. In germline, CDR1 is ENHRY, CDR2 SYGVKD. Written as DNA, the CDR3 is TGTGCCATCAGTGGGACAGGGGGTTTCAATCAGCCCCAGCATTTT. Translation: CAISGTGGFNQPQHF.

This clone was counted only a few times. The rearrangement joins TRBV7-9 to TRBJ2-7; the D is unclear. CDR3 length: 14 amino acids. Between the trimmed V and J ends, which lost 7 bases and 0 bases, there was a span of 13 bases. Looked up from germline, CDR1 is SEHNR and CDR2 is FQNEAQ (reference sequence). The CDR3 loop is CASTMTQSSYEQYF. The CDR3 region has the DNA TGTGCCAGCACCATGACTCAAAGCTCCTACGAGCAGTACTTC.

The chain has TRBV6-1 and TRBJ1-2; D gene uncertain. Trimming shortened V by 0 bases and J by 3 bases, and 5 bases separated the two germline ends. The CDR3 consists of 13 residues. Per the germline V gene, CDR1 is MNHNS and CDR2 is SASEGT. The CDR3 nucleotides read TGTGCCAGCAGTGAAGCGCGCGACTATGGCTACACCTTC. Residues: CASSEARDYGYTF.

This chain uses TRBV2 with TRBJ2-5; D may match TRBD1 or TRBD2 (5 bases each). Germline loops: CDR1 SNHLY, CDR2 FYNNEI. The CDR3 runs 15 residues. V lost 6 bases and J 1 base, leaving 15 bases between the germline ends. CDR3 DNA: TGTGCCAGCAGCCTCGGGACCCGGGTCCAAGAGACCCAGTACTTC. This codes for CASSLGTRVQETQYF.

The V and J genes are TRBV5-6 and TRBJ2-1; a possible D gene is TRBD2 (7 bases). Per the germline V gene, CDR1 is SGHDT and CDR2 is YYEEEE. V was pared by 1 base and J by 3 bases, with 11 bases between. This CDR3 comprises 15 residues. CDR3 sequence reads: CASSLSGGHYNEQFF. In DNA form, the CDR3 reads TGTGCCAGCAGCTTGTCGGGGGGCCACTACAATGAGCAGTTCTTC. The full variable domain, in which reference TRBV5-6 and TRBJ2-1 provide the parts outside the CDR3, is DAGVTQSPTHLIKTRGQQVTLRCSPKSGHDTVSWYQQALGQGPQFIFQYYEEEERQRGNFPDRFSGHQFPNYSSELNVNALLLGDSALYLCASSLSGGHYNEQFFGPGTRLTVL.

This clone showed up just once. This chain connects TRBV7-2 to TRBJ2-5; D is unresolved. Germline V gene data show CDR1 as SGHTA and CDR2 as FQGNSA. V lost 0 bases and J 1 base, leaving 12 bases between the germline ends. The length of the CDR3 is 16 residues. CDR3 protein: CASSLALFGLQETQYF. The CDR3 DNA follows: TGTGCCAGCAGCTTAGCGCTCTTCGGTCTCCAAGAGACCCAGTACTTC. Full variable domain (rest looked up from reference TRBV7-2 and TRBJ2-5): GAGVSQSPSNKVTEKGKDVELRCDPISGHTALYWYRQSLGQGLEFLIYFQGNSAPDKSGLPSDRFSAERTGGSVSTLTIQRTQQEDSAVYLCASSLALFGLQETQYFGPGTRLLVL.

This clone was counted ten times or more. CDR3 loop: CALGVTGNQPQHF. The CDR3 nucleotides read TGTGCCCTAGGGGTTACGGGCAATCAGCCCCAGCATTTT. This chain joins TRBV7-4 and TRBJ1-5; a weak D match, TRBD1 (5 bases). V shed 11 bases and J shed 2 bases, with 13 bases lying between them. This CDR3 is built from 13 residues. From germline, CDR1 is SGHVT and CDR2 SQSDAQ.

The chain recombines TRBV19 with TRBJ2-7; D is unclear. CDR1 LNHDA and CDR2 SQIVND come from the germline V gene (reference sequence). The CDR3 covers 13 residues. V was cut by 5 bases and J by 0 bases, with 8 bases left in between. This CDR3 is CASSPGGSYEQYF. CDR3 coding DNA: TGTGCCAGTAGTCCCGGCGGCTCCTACGAGCAGTACTTC. Combining the CDR3 with reference TRBV19 and TRBJ2-7 gives the whole variable domain DGGITQSPKYLFRKEGQNVTLSCEQNLNHDAMYWYRQDPGQGLRLIYYSQIVNDFQKGDIAEGYSVSREKKESFPLTVTSAQKNPTAFYLCASSPGGSYEQYFGPGTRLTVT.

This clone occurred a few times. This chain uses TRBV7-3 with TRBJ2-2; 8 bases map to TRBD2. The germline gives CDR1 SGHTA, CDR2 FQGTGA. With 2 bases clipped from V and 5 bases from J, the junction kept 10 bases outside the gene matches. The CDR3 spans 17 residues. The DNA of the CDR3 is TGTGCCAGCAGCTTATCTGGCGCGGGAGGAGGGACCGGGGAGCTGTTTTTT. Its translation is CASSLSGAGGGTGELFF.

The chain combines TRBV28 with TRBJ2-7, with TRBD2 matching over 15 bases. The CDR3 runs 15 residues. CDR1 is MDHEN, CDR2 SYDVKM, per germline. J lost 6 bases, V lost 5 bases, and 5 bases had no gene match. The DNA of the CDR3 is TGTGCCAGCAGTCCCGGACTAGCGGGAGGGGGCGAGCAGTACTTC. This gives the protein CASSPGLAGGGEQYF. Drawing the rest from reference TRBV28 and TRBJ2-7, the complete variable domain is DVKVTQSSRYLVKRTGEKVFLECVQDMDHENMFWYRQDPGLGLRLIYFSYDVKMKEKGDIPEGYSVSREKKERFSLILESASTNQTSMYLCASSPGLAGGGEQYFGPGTRLTVT.

The sample holds one count of this clone. This chain connects TRBV7-8 to TRBJ2-7; 12 nucleotides agree with TRBD2. Looked up from germline, CDR1 is SGHVS and CDR2 is FQNEAQ. With 5 bases clipped from V and 1 base from J, the junction kept 6 bases outside the gene matches. This CDR3 is built from 16 residues. The CDR3 DNA is TGTGCCAGCAGCGACGGGACTAGCGGGCTATCCTACGAGCAGTACTTC. This sequence encodes CASSDGTSGLSYEQYF.

The CDR3 nucleotides read TGTGCCATCAGTGAGTCGCAGTGGGAGGTTGGCTACACCTTC. Its protein product is CAISESQWEVGYTF. The chain combines TRBV10-3 with TRBJ1-2; D not certain. In germline, CDR1 is ENHRY, CDR2 SYGVKD. The CDR3 runs to 14 residues. Deletions cut 0 bases from V and 7 bases from J, with 12 bases between.

The V gene is TRBV28, the J gene TRBJ1-5, with D uncertain. The CDR3 loop spans 14 amino acids. Between the trimmed V and J ends, which lost 6 bases and 5 bases, there was a span of 14 bases. Germline V lookup: CDR1 MDHEN, CDR2 SYDVKM. CDR3 region: CASREVAGDQPQHF. As DNA, the CDR3 is TGTGCCAGCAGGGAAGTGGCAGGAGATCAGCCCCAGCATTTT.

The chain is built from TRBV30 and TRBJ2-3; D uncertain. V lost 8 bases and J 6 bases, leaving 12 bases between the germline ends. The germline gives CDR1 GTSNPN, CDR2 SVGIG (reference sequence). The CDR3 has 11 amino acids. The CDR3 bases are TGTGCCGGCACCCGAGAGGATACGCAGTATTTT. Its translation is CAGTREDTQYF.

The chain employs TRBV7-6 and TRBJ2-7; no firm D call. The V gene's germline CDR1 is SGHVS and CDR2 FNYEAQ. Trimming pared 5 bases from V and 7 bases from J, leaving 15 bases between. This CDR3 has 13 amino acids. CDR3 in amino acids: CASSPRTGREQYF. The CDR3 DNA follows: TGTGCCAGCAGCCCCCGTACCGGGCGTGAGCAGTACTTC.

The chain recombines TRBV9 with TRBJ1-2; D is unclear. Deletions cut 0 bases from V and 4 bases from J, with 10 bases between. The CDR3 consists of 14 residues. The germline CDR1 and CDR2 sequences are SGDLS and YYNGEE. The chain's CDR3 is CASSVEGGRYGYTF. For the CDR3, the DNA is TGTGCCAGCAGCGTAGAAGGAGGGCGCTATGGCTACACCTTC.

About this clone: The sample carries other DNA sequences with the same CDR3. J is TRBJ2-1 and V is TRBV5-1; D possibly uses TRBD1 or TRBD2 (5 bases each). The germline CDR1 and CDR2 sequences are SGHRS and YFSETQ. The CDR3 sequence is 17 residues long. Trimming stripped 0 bases from V and 4 bases from J, with 17 bases between. Here the CDR3 reads CASSLERGRDLYNEQFF. The CDR3, as DNA: TGCGCCAGCAGCTTGGAACGGGGCAGGGACCTTTACAATGAGCAGTTCTTC. Full variable domain (remainder filled in from reference TRBV5-1 and TRBJ2-1): KAGVTQTPRYLIKTRGQQVTLSCSPISGHRSVSWYQQTPGQGLQFLFEYFSETQRNKGNFPGRFSGRQFSNSRSEMNVSTLELGDSALYLCASSLERGRDLYNEQFFGPGTRLTVL.